This TCR beta chain comes out of a study of shared clonotypes between healthy human individuals (TCRdb year 2020). In terms of the full investigation: Two women and three men aged 18 to 49 years were included in the cohort. For each donor, CD4 naive and CD4 memory were each given three plates, CD8 naive was given two plates, and CD8 memory was given one plate. To estimate repertoire size and how much clonotype sharing occurs between individuals, the study deeply sequenced the blood TCR repertoires of five or six healthy adults. To increase sequencing depth and limit assay-specific biases, different laboratories used diverse techniques to prepare libraries and sequence TCR repertoires. Each donor's leukapheresis produced roughly between roughly 0.85 and 9.5 billion PBMCs.

Beyond this particular receptor, the publication reports: Clonotypes shared by all four sorted-subset donors showed higher generation probabilities than non-shared clonotypes. Incomplete sequencing was indicated by rarefaction of sorted-subset datasets, despite the large sequencing depth. Naive subsets generally had larger estimated clonotype richness than memory subsets. Sharing across several donors was observed for about 5% of naive CD4, 3% to 4% of naive CD8, 2% to 2.5% of memory CD4, and about 0.38% of memory CD8 clonotypes. Pairwise subsampling indicated that sequencing depth was expected to affect the degree of clonotype sharing among donors. The genetic and exposure-history diversity represented was limited by the small number of donors. Sampling was limited to blood, and TCR repertoires in tissue likely differ from TCR repertoires in blood.

Healthy HIV-negative adults with no recently reported acute infections or vaccinations were included as donors. All donors were Caucasian adults living in Nashville, Tennessee, USA. Magnetic negative selection was used to enrich CD4+ T cells, after which naive cells were positively selected on CD45RA and the negative fraction became the memory subset. After blood collection by leukapheresis, PBMCs were isolated using Ficoll-Histopaque density gradient centrifugation and then cryopreserved in the vapor phase of liquid nitrogen. Purity and quantity of every magnetically sorted T cell population were checked by analytical flow cytometry. Genomic DNA was isolated from every sorted fraction and measured by UV absorbance on a Nanodrop 2000c. This clone was seen only a few times. Its recognized antigen is unknown. No base qualities exist here, and no much larger clone lies one base off it. Using the deep immunoSEQ assay, TCR CDR3 regions were amplified from genomic DNA by multiplex PCR. Extracted genomic DNA from each cell subset was spread evenly across all wells of several immunoSEQ 96-well plates, with each plate serving as a replicate. For sorted subsets, each replicate PCR was loaded with about 0.2 ug genomic DNA, equivalent to about 30,000 T cell genomes. Purified libraries were quantified with a Qubit 3.0 fluorometer, sized on a Bioanalyzer 2100, and re-quantified with the KAPA Library Quantification kit. Each immunoSEQ 96-well plate was sequenced on its own single-read 150-cycle Illumina NextSeq 550 flow cell. Per the original workflow: Because only junctional sequences without quality scores were contained in the immunoSEQ output, filtering matching that applied to full-length reads could not be performed. To assign V/J genes and CDR3, sequences were annotated using PyIR, a Python wrapper for IgBLAST v1.9, with IMGT germline references. Reads were removed for weak V/J assignments (E-value above 1e-6), missing CDR3, stop codons, out-of-frame junctions, or ambiguous translated residues. V3J clonotypes were defined as sequences sharing an identical inferred V gene, J gene, and CDR3 amino acid sequence. To compute the percentage overlap between repertoires, the number of shared unique clonotypes was divided by the size of the smaller repertoire. Repertoire richness was assessed with RTK rarefaction, the Chao1 estimator, and Recon v2.1 estimates of unobserved clonotypes. OLGA was used to compute generation probabilities for all TCRbeta clonotypes that the gDNA method yielded from a handful of donors. The immuneACCESS repertoire file appears here via TCRdb, limited to in-frame rearrangements. These files lack a portion of the clones; in checked studies, under half of the deficit traces to unresolved V genes, and the cause of the others is not known. The V and J calls and clone size come from that table; D and trimming were worked out from the DNA. Within this sample are 230,000 or so clones, with about 65% of them counted one time only. The top ten clonotypes cover around 10% of the sample.

The CDR3 spans 14 residues, from the cysteine through the phenylalanine. Only CDR3 DNA is held: 42 bases, read in frame from base 1. Reading the germline V gene (reference sequence) gives CDR1 LNHNV and CDR2 YYDKDF. V was cut back by 5 bases and J by 0 bases, leaving a gap of 8 bases between them. The rearranged chain carries TRBV15 and TRBJ2-1; no D segment can be confidently identified. Sequenced material: memory CD4+ T cells sorted from blood. The cell subset or site label corresponds to: CD45RA-negative fraction. This clonotype was obtained from a man aged 30 to 45 in good health. The CDR3 reads as follows: CATSDSGSYNEQFF. The DNA is TGTGCCACCAGCGACTCCGGCTCCTACAATGAGCAGTTCTTC.